This T cell receptor (beta chain) was sequenced in a study of graft-versus-host responses after intestinal transplantation. Across the study: Once they had received anti-thymocyte globulin induction, all recipients took tacrolimus and steroids for approximately 3 years. Study-level points and caveats: Marrow from the recipient contained GvH clones, some of which had appeared first in ileum or blood. Early after transplant, HvG declines were associated with peak levels of circulating GvH clones. Allograft clonal ratios (graft-versus-host to host-versus-graft) were high in patients who had graft-donor T cell macrochimerism.

Using immunoSEQ multiplex PCR, the repertoire was profiled, and TCRdb retains in-frame clones only, with some absent. The sample contains 50,000 or so clones, approximately 89% of which appear only once. As regards this clone: What it binds is unknown.

Germline V CDR1 and CDR2: SEHNR, FQNEAQ (reference sequence). The CDR3 is 13 residues long. V was clipped by 4 bases and J by 8 bases, with 12 bases between them. This TCR was sampled from a human patient who received an intestinal transplant, so some T cells may come from the graft donor. The chain uses TRBV7-9 and TRBJ2-1; the D is unclear. The material was PBMCs, obtained less than 130 days after intestinal transplantation. CDR3 residues: CASSSRLIDEQFF. CDR3 bases: TGTGCCAGCAGCTCTCGACTTATAGATGAGCAGTTCTTC.